This TCR beta chain was captured by sequencing in a study of cytomegalovirus exposure and HLA in healthy donors. Germline V gene sequence: CDR1 MDHEN, CDR2 SYDVKM. Trimming stripped 6 bases from V and 5 bases from J, with 17 bases between. The CDR3 consists of 14 residues. PCR used 60 Vbeta primers and 13 Jbeta primers. The repertoire was sequenced with immunoSEQ multiplex PCR; TCRdb's copy has only in-frame clones and lacks some. Of under 200,000 clones in the sample, around 67% were seen once. Sequenced input: PBMCs. The TCR comes from a woman under 30 in good health and CMV-seropositive. The chain combines TRBV28 with TRBJ2-7; possibly TRBD1 for D (5 bases). The CDR3 DNA sequence: TGTGCCAGCAGCCCTTACGACAGAACCAACGAGCAGTACTTC. It codes for CASSPYDRTNEQYF.